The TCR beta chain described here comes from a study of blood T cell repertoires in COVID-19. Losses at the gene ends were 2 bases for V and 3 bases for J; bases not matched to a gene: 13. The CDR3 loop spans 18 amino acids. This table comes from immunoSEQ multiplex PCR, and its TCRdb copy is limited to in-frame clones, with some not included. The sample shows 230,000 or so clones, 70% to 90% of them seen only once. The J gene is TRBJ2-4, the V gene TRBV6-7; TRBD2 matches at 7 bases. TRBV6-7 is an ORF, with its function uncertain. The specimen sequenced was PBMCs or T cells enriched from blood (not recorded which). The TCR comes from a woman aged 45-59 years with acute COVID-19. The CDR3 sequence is CASSYPNAGRADKNIQYF. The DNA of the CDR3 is TGTGCCAGCAGTTACCCGAACGCGGGGAGGGCGGACAAAAACATTCAGTACTTC.